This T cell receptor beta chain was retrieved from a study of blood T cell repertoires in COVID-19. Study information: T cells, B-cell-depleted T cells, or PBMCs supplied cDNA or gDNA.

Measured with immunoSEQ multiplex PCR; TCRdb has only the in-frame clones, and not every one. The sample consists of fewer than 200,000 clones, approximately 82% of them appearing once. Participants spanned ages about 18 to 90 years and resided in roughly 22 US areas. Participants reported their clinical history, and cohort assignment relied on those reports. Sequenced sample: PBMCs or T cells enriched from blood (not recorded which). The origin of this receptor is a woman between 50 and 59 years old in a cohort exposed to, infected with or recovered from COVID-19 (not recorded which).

Written as DNA, the CDR3 is TGTGCCAGCAGCCCCGACCAGGATGAAAAACTGTTTTTT. It yields the protein CASSPDQDEKLFF. The chain combines TRBV7-9 with TRBJ1-4, with unresolved D. Per the germline V gene, CDR1 is SEHNR and CDR2 is FQNEAQ (reference sequence). The CDR3 extends over 13 amino acids. V lost 5 bases to trimming and J lost 6 bases, with 10 bases between them.